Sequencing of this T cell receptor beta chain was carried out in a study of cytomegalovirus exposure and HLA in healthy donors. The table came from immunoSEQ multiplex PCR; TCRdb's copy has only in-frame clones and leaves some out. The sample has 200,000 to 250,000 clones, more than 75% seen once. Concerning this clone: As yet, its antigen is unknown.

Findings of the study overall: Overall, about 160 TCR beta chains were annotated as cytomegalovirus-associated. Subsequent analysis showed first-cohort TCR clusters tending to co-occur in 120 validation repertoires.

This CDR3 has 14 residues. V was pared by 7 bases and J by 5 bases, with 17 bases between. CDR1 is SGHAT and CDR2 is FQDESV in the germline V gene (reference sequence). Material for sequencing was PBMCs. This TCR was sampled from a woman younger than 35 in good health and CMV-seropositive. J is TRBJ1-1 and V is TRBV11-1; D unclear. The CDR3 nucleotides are TGTGCCAGCAACCACCGTAGCCGGTGGACTGAAGCTTTCTTT. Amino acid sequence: CASNHRSRWTEAFF.